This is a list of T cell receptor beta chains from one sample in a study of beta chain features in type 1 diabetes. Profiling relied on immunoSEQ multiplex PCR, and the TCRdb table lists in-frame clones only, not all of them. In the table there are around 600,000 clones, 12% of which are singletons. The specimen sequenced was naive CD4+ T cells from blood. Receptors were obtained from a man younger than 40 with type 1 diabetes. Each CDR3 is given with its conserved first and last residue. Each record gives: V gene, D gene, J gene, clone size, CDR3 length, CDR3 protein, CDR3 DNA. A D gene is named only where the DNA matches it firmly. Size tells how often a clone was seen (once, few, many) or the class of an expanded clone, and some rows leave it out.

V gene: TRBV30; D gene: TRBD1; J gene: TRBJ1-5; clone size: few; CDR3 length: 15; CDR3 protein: CAWSGGQGAGQPQHF; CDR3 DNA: TGTGCCTGGAGTGGGGGACAGGGGGCAGGGCAGCCCCAGCATTTT
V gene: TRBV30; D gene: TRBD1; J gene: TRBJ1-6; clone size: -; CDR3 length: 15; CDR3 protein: CAWSAGQGDNSPLHF; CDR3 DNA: TGTGCCTGGAGTGCCGGACAGGGAGATAATTCACCCCTCCACTTT
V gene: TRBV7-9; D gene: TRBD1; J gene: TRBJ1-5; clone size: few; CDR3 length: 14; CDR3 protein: CASSSDRFNQPQHF; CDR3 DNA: TGTGCCAGCAGCTCGGACAGGTTCAATCAGCCCCAGCATTTT
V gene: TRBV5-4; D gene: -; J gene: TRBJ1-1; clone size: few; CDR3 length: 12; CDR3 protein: CASSLVNTEAFF; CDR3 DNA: TGTGCCAGCAGCTTGGTTAACACTGAAGCTTTCTTT
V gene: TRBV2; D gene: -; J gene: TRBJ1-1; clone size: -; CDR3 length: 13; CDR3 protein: CASTQDGNTEAFF; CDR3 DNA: TGTGCCAGCACCCAGGACGGGAACACTGAAGCTTTCTTT
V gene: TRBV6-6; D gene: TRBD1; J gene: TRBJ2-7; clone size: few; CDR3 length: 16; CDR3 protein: CASSSTRDSGSYEQYF; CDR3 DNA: TGTGCCAGCAGCTCAACCCGGGACAGCGGATCCTACGAGCAGTACTTC
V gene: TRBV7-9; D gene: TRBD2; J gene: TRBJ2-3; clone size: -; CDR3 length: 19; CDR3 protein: CASSSTSGGTVSSTDTQYF; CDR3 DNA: TGTGCCAGCAGCTCCACTAGCGGGGGGACCGTTTCTAGCACAGATACGCAGTATTTT
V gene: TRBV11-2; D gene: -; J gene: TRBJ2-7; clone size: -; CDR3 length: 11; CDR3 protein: CASSYSREQYF; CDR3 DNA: TGTGCCAGCAGCTACTCTAGAGAGCAGTACTTC
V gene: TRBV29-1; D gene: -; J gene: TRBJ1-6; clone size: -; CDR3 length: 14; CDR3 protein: CSVRESSYNSPLHF; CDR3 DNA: TGCAGCGTTCGGGAGAGCTCCTATAATTCACCCCTCCACTTT
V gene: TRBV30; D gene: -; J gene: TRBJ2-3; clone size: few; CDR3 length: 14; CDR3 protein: CAWIPGGSTDTQYF; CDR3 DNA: TGTGCCTGGATACCGGGGGGCAGCACAGATACGCAGTATTTT
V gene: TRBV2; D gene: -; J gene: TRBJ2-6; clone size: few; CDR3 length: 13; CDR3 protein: CASSQSGANVLTF; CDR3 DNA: TGTGCCAGCAGCCAGTCTGGGGCCAACGTCCTGACTTTC
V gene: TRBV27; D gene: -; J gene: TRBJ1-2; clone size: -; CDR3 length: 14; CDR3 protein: CASSLKGMDYGYTF; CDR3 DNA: TGTGCCAGCAGTTTAAAGGGGATGGACTATGGCTACACCTTC
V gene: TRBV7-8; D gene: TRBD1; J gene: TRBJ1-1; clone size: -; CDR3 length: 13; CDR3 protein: CASSNRQDRGAFF; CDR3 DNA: TGTGCCAGCAGCAATCGACAGGACAGGGGTGCTTTCTTT
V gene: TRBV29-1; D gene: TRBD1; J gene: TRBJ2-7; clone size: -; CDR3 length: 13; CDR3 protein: CSGGDRVGNEQYF; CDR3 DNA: TGCAGCGGTGGGGACAGGGTGGGGAACGAGCAGTACTTC
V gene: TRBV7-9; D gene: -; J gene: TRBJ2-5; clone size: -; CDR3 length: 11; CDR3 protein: CASSSWETQYF; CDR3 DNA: TGTGCCAGCAGCTCCTGGGAGACCCAGTACTTC
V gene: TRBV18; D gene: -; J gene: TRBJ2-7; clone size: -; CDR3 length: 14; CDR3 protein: CASSPAGSRDEQYF; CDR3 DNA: TGTGCCAGCTCACCAGCGGGGTCTCGGGACGAGCAGTACTTC
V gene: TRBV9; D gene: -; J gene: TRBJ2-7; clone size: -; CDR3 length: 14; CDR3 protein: CASSVNVASYEQYF; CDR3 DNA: TGTGCCAGCAGCGTTAACGTGGCCTCCTACGAGCAGTACTTC
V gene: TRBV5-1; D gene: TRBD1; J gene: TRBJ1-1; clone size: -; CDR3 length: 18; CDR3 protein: CASRLTRTGGGMNTEAFF; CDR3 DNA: TGCGCCAGCAGACTTACCCGAACAGGGGGCGGAATGAACACTGAAGCTTTCTTT
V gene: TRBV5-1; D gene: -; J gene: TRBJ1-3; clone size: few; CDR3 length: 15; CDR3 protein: CASTTTAGGGNTIYF; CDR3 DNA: TGCGCCAGCACCACGACAGCTGGAGGTGGAAACACCATATATTTT
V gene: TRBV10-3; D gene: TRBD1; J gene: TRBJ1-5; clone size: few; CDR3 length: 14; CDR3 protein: CAISETGVGQPQHF; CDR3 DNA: TGTGCCATCAGTGAGACAGGGGTTGGACAGCCCCAGCATTTT
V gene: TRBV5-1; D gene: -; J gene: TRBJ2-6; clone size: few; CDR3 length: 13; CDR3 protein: CASLGAGANVLTF; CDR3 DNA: TGCGCCAGCCTGGGGGCTGGGGCCAACGTCCTGACTTTC
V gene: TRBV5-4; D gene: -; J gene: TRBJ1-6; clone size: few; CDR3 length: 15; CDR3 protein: CASSFNQGLKSPLHF; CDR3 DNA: TGTGCCAGCAGCTTTAATCAGGGATTGAAATCACCCCTCCACTTT
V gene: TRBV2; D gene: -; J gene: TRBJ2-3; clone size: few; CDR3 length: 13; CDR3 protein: CASSGARTDTQYF; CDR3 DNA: TGTGCCAGCAGTGGAGCTCGCACAGATACGCAGTATTTT
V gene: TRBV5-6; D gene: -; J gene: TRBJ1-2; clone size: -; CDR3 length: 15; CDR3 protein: CASSLNPPTNYGYTF; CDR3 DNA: TGTGCCAGCAGCTTGAACCCTCCGACTAACTATGGCTACACCTTC
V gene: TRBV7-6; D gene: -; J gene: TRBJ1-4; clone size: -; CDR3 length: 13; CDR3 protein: CASSLSTVEKLFF; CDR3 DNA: TGTGCCAGCAGCTTATCTACGGTTGAAAAACTGTTTTTT
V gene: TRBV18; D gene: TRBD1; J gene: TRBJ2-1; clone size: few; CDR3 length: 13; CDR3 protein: CASSTGEANEQFF; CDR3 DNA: TGTGCCAGCTCAACAGGGGAAGCCAATGAGCAGTTCTTC
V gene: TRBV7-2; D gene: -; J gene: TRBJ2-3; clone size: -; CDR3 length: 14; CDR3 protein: CASSLRASGDTQYF; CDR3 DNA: TGTGCCAGCAGCTTACGGGCGAGCGGAGATACGCAGTATTTT
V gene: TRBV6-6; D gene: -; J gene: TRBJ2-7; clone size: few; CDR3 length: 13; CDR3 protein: CASSTLGGYEQYF; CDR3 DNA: TGTGCCAGCAGTACCCTGGGGGGCTACGAGCAGTACTTC
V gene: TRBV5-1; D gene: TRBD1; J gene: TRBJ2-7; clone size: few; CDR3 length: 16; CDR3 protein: CASSSPTGQGAVEQYF; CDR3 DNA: TGCGCCAGCAGCTCGCCGACGGGACAGGGGGCCGTCGAGCAGTACTTC
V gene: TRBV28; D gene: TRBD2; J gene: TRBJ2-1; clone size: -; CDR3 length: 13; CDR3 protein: CASSGGGYNEQFF; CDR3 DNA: TGTGCCAGCAGTGGGGGAGGGTACAATGAGCAGTTCTTC
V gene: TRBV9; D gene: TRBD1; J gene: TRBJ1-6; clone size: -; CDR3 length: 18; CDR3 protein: CASSPHGSGTGNNSPLHF; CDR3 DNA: TGTGCCAGCAGCCCACATGGGTCCGGGACAGGGAATAATTCACCCCTCCACTTT
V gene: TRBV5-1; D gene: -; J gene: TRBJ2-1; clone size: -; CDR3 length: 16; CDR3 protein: CASSLAEGPSYNEQFF; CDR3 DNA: TGCGCCAGCAGCTTGGCCGAAGGACCATCCTACAATGAGCAGTTCTTC
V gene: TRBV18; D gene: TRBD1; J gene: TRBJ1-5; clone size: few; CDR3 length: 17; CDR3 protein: CASSPRGRERRYQPQHF; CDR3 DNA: TGTGCCAGCTCACCGAGGGGGCGGGAACGGAGGTATCAGCCCCAGCATTTT
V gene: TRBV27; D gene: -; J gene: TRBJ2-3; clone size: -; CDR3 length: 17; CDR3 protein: CASSLRGAPASTDTQYF; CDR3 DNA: TGTGCCAGCAGCCTCCGCGGGGCCCCCGCTAGCACAGATACGCAGTATTTT
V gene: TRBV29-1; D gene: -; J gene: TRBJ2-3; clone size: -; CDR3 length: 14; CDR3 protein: CSVDGSRYTDTQYF; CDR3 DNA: TGCAGCGTTGATGGCAGCCGATACACAGATACGCAGTATTTT
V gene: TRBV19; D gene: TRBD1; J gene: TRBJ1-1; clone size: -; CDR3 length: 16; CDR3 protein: CASSKEQGARGAEAFF; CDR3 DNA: TGTGCCAGTAGTAAGGAACAGGGGGCGCGGGGCGCTGAAGCTTTCTTT
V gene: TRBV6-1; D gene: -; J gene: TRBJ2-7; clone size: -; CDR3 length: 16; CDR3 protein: CASSEAWGNSAYEQYF; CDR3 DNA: TGTGCCAGCAGTGAAGCCTGGGGGAACAGCGCCTACGAGCAGTACTTC
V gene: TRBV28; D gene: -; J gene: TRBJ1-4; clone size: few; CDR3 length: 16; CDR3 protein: CASTNLRPARGEKLFF; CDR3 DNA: TGTGCCAGCACCAACCTCAGACCTGCTCGGGGTGAAAAACTGTTTTTT
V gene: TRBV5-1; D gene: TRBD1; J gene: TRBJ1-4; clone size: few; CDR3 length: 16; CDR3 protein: CASSPGDRGYNEKLFF; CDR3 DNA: TGCGCCAGCAGCCCCGGGGACAGGGGATATAATGAAAAACTGTTTTTT
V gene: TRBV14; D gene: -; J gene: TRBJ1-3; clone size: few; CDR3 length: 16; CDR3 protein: CASSVNLDSSGNTIYF; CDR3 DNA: TGTGCCAGCAGCGTAAACCTCGACAGCTCTGGAAACACCATATATTTT
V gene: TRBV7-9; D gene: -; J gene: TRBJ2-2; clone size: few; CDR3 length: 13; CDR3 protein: CASSFQGMGELFF; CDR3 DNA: TGTGCCAGCAGCTTCCAGGGGATGGGGGAGCTGTTTTTT
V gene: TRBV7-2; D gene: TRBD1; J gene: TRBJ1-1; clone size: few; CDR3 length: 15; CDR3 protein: CASSPPGGGRTEAFF; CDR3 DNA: TGTGCCAGCAGCCCTCCAGGGGGAGGTCGGACTGAAGCTTTCTTT
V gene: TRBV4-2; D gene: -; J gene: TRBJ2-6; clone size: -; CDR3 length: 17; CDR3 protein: CASSPGTTISGANVLTF; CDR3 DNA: TGTGCCAGCAGCCCAGGGACAACCATCTCTGGGGCCAACGTCCTGACTTTC
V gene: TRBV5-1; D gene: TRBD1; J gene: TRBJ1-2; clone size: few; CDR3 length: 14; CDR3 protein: CASSGRQGPYGYTF; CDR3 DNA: TGCGCCAGCAGCGGAAGACAGGGTCCCTATGGCTACACCTTC
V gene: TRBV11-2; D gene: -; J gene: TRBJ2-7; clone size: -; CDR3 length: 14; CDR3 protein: CASSLVTVTYEQYF; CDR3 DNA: TGTGCCAGCAGCTTAGTTACAGTCACCTACGAGCAGTACTTC
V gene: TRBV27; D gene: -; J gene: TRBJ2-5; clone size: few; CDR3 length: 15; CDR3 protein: CASSLDIRSQETQYF; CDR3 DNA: TGTGCCAGCAGTTTAGACATCAGGAGCCAAGAGACCCAGTACTTC
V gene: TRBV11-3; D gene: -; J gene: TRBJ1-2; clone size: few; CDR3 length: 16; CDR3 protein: CASSLGDIRANYGYTF; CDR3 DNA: TGTGCCAGCAGCTTAGGTGATATTCGAGCTAACTATGGCTACACCTTC
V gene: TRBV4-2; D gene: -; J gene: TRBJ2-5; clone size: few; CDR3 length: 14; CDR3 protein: CASSQDLLRETQYF; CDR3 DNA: TGTGCCAGCAGCCAAGATCTGCTGCGGGAGACCCAGTACTTC
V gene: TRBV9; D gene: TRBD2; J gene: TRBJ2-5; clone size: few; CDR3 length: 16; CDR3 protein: CASSVLAGVLKETQYF; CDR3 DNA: TGTGCCAGCAGCGTATTAGCGGGGGTCCTTAAAGAGACCCAGTACTTC
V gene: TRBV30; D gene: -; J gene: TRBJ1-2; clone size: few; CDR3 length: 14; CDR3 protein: CAWDPGQTGYGYTF; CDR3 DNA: TGTGCCTGGGATCCCGGACAGACGGGATATGGCTACACCTTC
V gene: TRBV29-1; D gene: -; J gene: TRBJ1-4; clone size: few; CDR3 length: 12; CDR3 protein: CSVEGTNEKLFF; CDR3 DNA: TGCAGCGTTGAGGGAACTAATGAAAAACTGTTTTTT
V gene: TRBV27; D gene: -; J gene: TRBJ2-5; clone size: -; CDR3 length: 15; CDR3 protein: CASSPTGMGRETQYF; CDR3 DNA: TGTGCCAGCAGCCCCACAGGGATGGGGCGAGAGACCCAGTACTTC
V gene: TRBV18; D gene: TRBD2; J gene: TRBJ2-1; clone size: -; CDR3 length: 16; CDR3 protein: CASSPGLAGGPNEQFF; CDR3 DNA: TGTGCCAGCTCACCCGGACTAGCGGGGGGGCCGAATGAGCAGTTCTTC
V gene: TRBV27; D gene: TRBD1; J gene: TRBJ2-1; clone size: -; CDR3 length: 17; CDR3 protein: CASSLSGGQGGYNEQFF; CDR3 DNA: TGTGCCAGCAGTTTATCGGGGGGACAGGGCGGCTACAATGAGCAGTTCTTC
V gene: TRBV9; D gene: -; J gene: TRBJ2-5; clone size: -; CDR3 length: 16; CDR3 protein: CASSAGAGVGQETQYF; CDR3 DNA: TGTGCCAGCAGCGCCGGGGCAGGGGTAGGACAAGAGACCCAGTACTTC
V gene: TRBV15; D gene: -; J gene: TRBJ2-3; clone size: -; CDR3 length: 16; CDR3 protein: CATSRDVLALTDTQYF; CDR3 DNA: TGTGCCACCAGCAGAGATGTGCTAGCACTCACAGATACGCAGTATTTT
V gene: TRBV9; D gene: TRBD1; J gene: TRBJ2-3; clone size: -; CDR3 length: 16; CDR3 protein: CASSVGTGSGTDTQYF; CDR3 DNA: TGTGCCAGCAGCGTCGGGACAGGGTCAGGCACAGATACGCAGTATTTT